The next 10 T cell receptor delta chains were all read from a single sample in a study of gamma-delta T cells after stem cell transplantation. TCRdb processed the RT-PCR reads again with the CATT caller. Of around 1,300 delta-chain clones listed, 2% are singletons. The sample taken for sequencing was gamma-delta T cells. The receptors derive from a human donor. It is not recorded whose cells these are; they may come from a transplant donor.

This clone was observed a few times. A read error likely explains this, since a far larger clone differs by one base. This rearrangement joins TRDV2 to TRDJ3; D perhaps matches TRDD2 (6 bases). From germline, CDR1 is GEAIGNYY and CDR2 EKD. The V end was cut by 3 bases, the J end by 2 bases, with 25 bases between. The CDR3 is 21 amino acids. CDR3 sequence (DNA): TGTGCCTGTGACGCCGTAAGAGGCCCTTCCCAATCTACCTGGGACACCCGACAGATGTTTTTC. Translation gives CACDAVRGPSQSTWDTRQMFF.

This clone was detected only a few times. TCRdb's entry gives the protein of a much larger clone, which mismatches this DNA's translation at residue 17, likely from a read error; the protein reported here is translated from the DNA. The chain uses TRDV2 and TRDJ1; 13 nucleotides line up with TRDD3. Germline-derived CDR1 and CDR2 are GEAIGNYY and EKD. The CDR3 runs 18 residues. The CDR3 loop is CACDPVWTGGYATDKLTF. In DNA form, the CDR3 reads TGTGCCTGTGACCCGGTTTGGACTGGGGGATACGCGACCGATAAACTCACCTTT.

Turning to this clone: This DNA's translation and the protein TCRdb lists, from a much larger clone, do not match at residue 17, likely due to a read error; the protein shown is translated from the DNA. The CDR3 DNA reads TGTGCCTGTGACACCCTTGGGGATACTAGCTCCTGGGACACCCGACAGGTGTTTTTC. Residues: CACDTLGDTSSWDTRQVFF. The chain couples TRDV2 to TRDJ3; 8 bases agree with TRDD3. Germline loops: CDR1 GEAIGNYY, CDR2 EKD. The CDR3 contains 19 residues.

This clone has ten or more counts. The protein held in TCRdb is that of a much larger clone and does not match this DNA's translation at residue 3, likely because of a read error; the protein shown is translated from the DNA. This rearrangement joins TRDV2 to TRDJ2; 13 nucleotides agree with TRDD3. The germline V gene encodes CDR1 GEAIGNYY and CDR2 EKD. The CDR3 spans 18 residues. This CDR3 is CARDAVLGDTRKTAQLFF. The CDR3 DNA is TGTGCCCGTGACGCGGTACTGGGGGATACGCGGAAGACAGCACAACTCTTCTTT.

A remark on this clone: For this DNA, TCRdb reports the protein of a much larger clone, which diverges at residue 11, most likely from a read error; the protein presented here is translated directly from the DNA. This chain connects TRDV2 to TRDJ1, with 7 positions matching TRDD3. CDR1 and CDR2 (germline): GEAIGNYY, EKD. Trimming removed 4 bases from V and 3 bases from J; junction bases left unmatched: 13. The CDR3 consists of 16 residues. CDR3: CACDFLGGLYADKLIF. CDR3 bases: TGTGCCTGTGATTTTCTGGGGGGGCTGTACGCCGATAAACTCATCTTT.

This clone showed up just a few times. A much larger clone differs by one base, so this may be a read error. Other DNA sequences in the same sample also yield this CDR3. The chain joins TRDV1 to TRDJ1; 9 nucleotides line up with TRDD3. CDR1 and CDR2 (germline): TSWWSYY, QGS. Trimming took 1 base from V and 0 from J; bases not matched to a gene: 15. CDR3 size: 20 residues. The CDR3 here is CALGEPPWGWGIEDTDKLIF. The CDR3 nucleotides are TGTGCTCTTGGGGAACCCCCCTGGGGGTGGGGGATAGAGGACACCGATAAACTCATCTTT.

This clone was counted a few times. A far larger clone is only one base removed, so a read error is likely. Other DNA sequences from this sample encode an identical CDR3 as well. V is TRDV2 and J is TRDJ2; possibly TRDD3 for D (6 bases). CDR1 and CDR2 (germline): GEAIGNYY, EKD. The CDR3 is made up of 18 amino acids. V dropped 3 bases and J dropped 4 bases, with 23 bases sitting between them. Written as DNA, the CDR3 is TGTGCCTGTGACGCGGTACTGGGAGATACGCGGAAGACAGCACAACTCTTCTTT. Its protein product is CACDAVLGDTRKTAQLFF.

This clone was observed many times. Given a far larger clone just one base away, this is likely a sequencing read error. The same CDR3 arises from other DNA sequences in this sample as well. V and J are TRDV3 and TRDJ1, with a weak D call TRDD2 (6 bases). This CDR3 has 15 residues. The V gene's germline CDR1 is TVYSNPD and CDR2 GDNSRS (reference sequence). With 0 bases removed from V and 2 bases from J, the gap between germline ends came to 16 bases. CDR3 sequence reads: CAFSPTGGLTDKLIF. CDR3 sequence (DNA): TGTGCCTTTAGTCCTACTGGAGGACTTACCGATAAACTCATCTTT. Combining the CDR3 with reference TRDV3 and TRDJ1 gives the whole variable domain CDKVTQSSPDQTVASGSEVVLLCTYDTVYSNPDLFWYRIRPDYSFQFVFYGDNSRSEGADFTQGRFSVKHILTQKAFHLVISPVRTEDSATYYCAFSPTGGLTDKLIFGKGTRVTVEP.

Worth noting for this clone: Other nucleotide sequences in the sample specify the same CDR3. This chain uses TRDV2 with TRDJ1; tentative D call: TRDD3 (6 bases). CDR1 and CDR2 (germline): GEAIGNYY, EKD. The length of the CDR3 is 15 residues. Deletions cut 0 bases from V and 2 bases from J, with 12 bases between. The CDR3 loop is CACDTVGGLTDKLIF. The CDR3 nucleotides are TGTGCCTGTGACACCGTAGGGGGACTTACCGATAAACTCATCTTT.

This clone came up many times. A far larger clone differs by one base, so this is likely a read error. Other DNA sequences in the same sample also yield this CDR3. The chain links TRDV2 to TRDJ1; 7 bases are a match to TRDD3. Trimming took 0 bases from V and 2 from J; bases not matched to a gene: 8. The CDR3 runs to 16 residues. Germline V gene sequence: CDR1 GEAIGNYY, CDR2 EKD. CDR3 amino acids: CACDTVGGRPTDKLIF. The CDR3 coding sequence is TGTGCCTGTGACACCGTTGGGGGACGCCCTACCGATAAACTCATCTTT.